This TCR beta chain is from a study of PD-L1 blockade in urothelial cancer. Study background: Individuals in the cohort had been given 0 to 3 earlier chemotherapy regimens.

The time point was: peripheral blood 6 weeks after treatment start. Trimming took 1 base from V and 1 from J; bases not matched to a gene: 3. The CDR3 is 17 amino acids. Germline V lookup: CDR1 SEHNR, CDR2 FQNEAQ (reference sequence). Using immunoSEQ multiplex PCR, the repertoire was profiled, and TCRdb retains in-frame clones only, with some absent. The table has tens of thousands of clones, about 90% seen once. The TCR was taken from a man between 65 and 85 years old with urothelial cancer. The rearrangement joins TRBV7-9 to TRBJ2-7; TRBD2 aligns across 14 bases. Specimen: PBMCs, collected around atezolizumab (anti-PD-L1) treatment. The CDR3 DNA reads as TGTGCCAGCAGCTTAGGGGGACTAGCGGGAGATTCCTACGAGCAGTACTTC. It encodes CASSLGGLAGDSYEQYF. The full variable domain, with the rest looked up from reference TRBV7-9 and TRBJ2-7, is DTGVSQNPRHKITKRGQNVTFRCDPISEHNRLYWYRQTLGQGPEFLTYFQNEAQLEKSRLLSDRFSAERPKGSFSTLEIQRTEQGDSAMYLCASSLGGLAGDSYEQYFGPGTRLTVT.